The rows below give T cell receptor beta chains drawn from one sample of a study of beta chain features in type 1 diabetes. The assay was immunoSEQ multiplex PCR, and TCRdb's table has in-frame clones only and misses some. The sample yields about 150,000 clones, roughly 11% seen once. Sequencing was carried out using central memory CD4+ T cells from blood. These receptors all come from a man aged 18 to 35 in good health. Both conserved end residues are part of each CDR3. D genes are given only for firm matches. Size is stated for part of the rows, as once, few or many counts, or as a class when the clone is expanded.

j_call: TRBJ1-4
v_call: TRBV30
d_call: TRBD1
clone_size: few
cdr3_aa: CASHGTANEKLFF
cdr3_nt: TGTGCCTCGCATGGGACAGCTAATGAAAAACTGTTTTTT

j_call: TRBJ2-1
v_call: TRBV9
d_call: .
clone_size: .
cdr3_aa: CASSVERAAEQFF
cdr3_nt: TGTGCCAGCAGCGTAGAGAGAGCGGCAGAGCAGTTCTTC

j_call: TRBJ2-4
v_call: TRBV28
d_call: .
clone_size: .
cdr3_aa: CASSRTGVGIQYF
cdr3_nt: TGTGCCAGCAGCCGGACTGGCGTCGGCATTCAGTACTTC

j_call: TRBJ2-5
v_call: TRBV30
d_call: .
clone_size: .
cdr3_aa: CAWSVPGVETQYF
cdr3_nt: TGTGCCTGGAGTGTTCCAGGGGTAGAGACCCAGTACTTC

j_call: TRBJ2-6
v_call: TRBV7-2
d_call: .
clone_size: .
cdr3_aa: CASSLTRVAGANVLTF
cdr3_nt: TGTGCCAGCAGCTTAACGCGGGTCGCTGGGGCCAACGTCCTGACTTTC

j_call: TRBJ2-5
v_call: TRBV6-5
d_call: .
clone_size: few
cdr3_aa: CASSYLTGREGTQYF
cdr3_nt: TGTGCCAGCAGTTACTTGACAGGGAGGGAAGGGACCCAGTACTTC

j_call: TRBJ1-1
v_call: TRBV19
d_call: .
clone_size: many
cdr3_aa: CASSIGYGSAFF
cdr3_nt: TGTGCCAGTAGTATAGGTTACGGGAGCGCTTTCTTT

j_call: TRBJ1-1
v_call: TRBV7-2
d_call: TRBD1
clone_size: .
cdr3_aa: CASRGDRGITEAFF
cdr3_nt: TGTGCCAGCAGAGGGGACAGGGGCATCACTGAAGCTTTCTTT

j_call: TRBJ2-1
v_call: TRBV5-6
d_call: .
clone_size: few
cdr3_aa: CASSWGMDLRNNEQFF
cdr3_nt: TGTGCCAGCAGCTGGGGGATGGACCTAAGAAACAATGAGCAGTTCTTC

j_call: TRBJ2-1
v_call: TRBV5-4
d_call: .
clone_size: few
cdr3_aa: CASSLVGGLYNEQFF
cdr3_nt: TGTGCCAGCAGCTTGGTCGGGGGGCTCTACAATGAGCAGTTCTTC

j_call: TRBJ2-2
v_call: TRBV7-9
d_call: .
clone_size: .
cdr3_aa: CASSPMDGSTGELFF
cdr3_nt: TGTGCCAGCAGCCCGATGGACGGAAGCACCGGGGAGCTGTTTTTT

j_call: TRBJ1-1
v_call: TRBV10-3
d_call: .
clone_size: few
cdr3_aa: CAISGGPEAFF
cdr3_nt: TGTGCCATCAGTGGAGGTCCTGAAGCTTTCTTT

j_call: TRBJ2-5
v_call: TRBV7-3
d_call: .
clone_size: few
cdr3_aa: CASSPTPGQETQYF
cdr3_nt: TGTGCCAGCAGCCCCACCCCAGGGCAAGAGACCCAGTACTTC

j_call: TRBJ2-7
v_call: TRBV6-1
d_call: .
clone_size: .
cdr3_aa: CASSDLYPRYEQYF
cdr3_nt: TGTGCCAGCAGTGACTTGTATCCCCGCTACGAGCAGTACTTC

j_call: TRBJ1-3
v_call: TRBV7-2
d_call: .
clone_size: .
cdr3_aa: CASSPTLWPRDTIYF
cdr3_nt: TGTGCCAGCAGCCCTACTCTCTGGCCCCGGGACACCATATATTTT

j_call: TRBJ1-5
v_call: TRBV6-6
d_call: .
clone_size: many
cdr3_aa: CASCISNQPQHF
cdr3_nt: TGTGCCAGCTGTATTAGCAATCAGCCCCAGCATTTT